The clone carrying this TCR beta chain is labeled as medium-sized. This specimen comes from a study of immune heterogeneity within non-small cell lung tumors. Study as a whole: The tumors comprised a few squamous cell carcinomas, under 13 non-squamous carcinomas and 1 not otherwise specified.

The starting template was genomic DNA from bulk tumor, 550 to 700 ng per sample. Surgery yielded several widely spaced biopsies per primary tumor. Surgery that was curative in intent was performed on patients with untreated, newly diagnosed non-small cell lung cancer. The TCR beta CDR3 region was amplified by multiplex PCR employing 32 V and 13 J primers. TCRdb reanalysed the multiplex PCR reads using MiXCR and keeps one entry per CDR3 protein. The data show around 20,000 distinct CDR3 sequences, about 25% seen once. CDR3 length: 14 residues. CDR1 and CDR2 (germline): MNHEY, SMNVEV (reference sequence). Deletions cut 6 bases from V and 4 bases from J, with 15 bases between.

Sequencing was performed on lung tumor tissue. The clonotype originates from a man in his forties with non-small cell lung cancer. The rearrangement joins TRBV27 to TRBJ1-2; D remains unclear. The CDR3 DNA sequence: TGTGCCAGCAGGAGGAGAGAGGAGTCCTATGGCTACACCTTC. The encoded protein is CASRRREESYGYTF.